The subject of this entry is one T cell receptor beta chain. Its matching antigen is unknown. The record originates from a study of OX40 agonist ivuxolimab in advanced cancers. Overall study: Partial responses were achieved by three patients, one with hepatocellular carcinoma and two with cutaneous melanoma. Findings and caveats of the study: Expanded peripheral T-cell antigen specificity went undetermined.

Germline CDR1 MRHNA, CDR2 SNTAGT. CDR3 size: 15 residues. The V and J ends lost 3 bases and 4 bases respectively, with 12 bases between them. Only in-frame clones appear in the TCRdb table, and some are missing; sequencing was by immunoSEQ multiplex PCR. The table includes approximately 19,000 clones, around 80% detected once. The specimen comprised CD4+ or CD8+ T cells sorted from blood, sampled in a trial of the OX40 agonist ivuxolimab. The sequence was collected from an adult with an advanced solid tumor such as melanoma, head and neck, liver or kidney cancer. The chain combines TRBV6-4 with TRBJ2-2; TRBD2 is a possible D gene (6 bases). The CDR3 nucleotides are TGTGCCAGCAGTGAGGAGGGGCGAGCCACCGGGGAGCTGTTTTTT. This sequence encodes CASSEEGRATGELFF.